What follows describes a single TCR beta chain. The antigen is unknown. Between the trimmed V and J ends, which lost 5 bases and 6 bases, there was a span of 22 bases. Germline V gene data show CDR1 as KGHSH and CDR2 as LQKENI. The CDR3 is made up of 16 amino acids. These data belong to a study of cytomegalovirus exposure and HLA in healthy donors. Study observations and caveats: A few chains linked to CMV were shown in vitro to be specific for CMV antigens. CMV serostatus was the sole immune exposure information available. Later on, a genetic analysis was performed. It linked a missense variant in DCLRE1C with V- and J-gene trimming of TCR beta.

PCR used 60 Vbeta primers and 13 Jbeta primers. The repertoire was sequenced with immunoSEQ multiplex PCR; TCRdb's copy has only in-frame clones and lacks some. The repertoire holds roughly 190,000 clones, with just under 75% as singletons. This rearrangement joins TRBV18 to TRBJ1-2, with no clear D. The sample consisted of PBMCs. The source of this sequence is a woman younger than 45 in good health and CMV-seropositive. The CDR3 DNA reads as TGTGCCAGCTCAGCACGGCCCACAGTAAGTCAGGATGGCTACACCTTC. Its translation is CASSARPTVSQDGYTF.